What follows are 9 T cell receptor beta chains derived from one specimen sequenced in a study of blood T cell repertoires in COVID-19. Generated by immunoSEQ multiplex PCR, the TCRdb table keeps only in-frame clones and is missing some. The data hold around 150,000 clones, with 81% observed a single time. The sequenced sample was peripheral blood. The receptor set was obtained from a man aged 55 to 70 with active or convalescent COVID-19.

This clone has a single count. The chain couples TRBV6-2 or TRBV6-3 to TRBJ2-7; 8 nucleotides line up with TRBD2. The CDR3 loop spans 16 amino acids. V lost 0 bases, J lost 3 bases, and 7 bases stayed unmatched. Germline V gene data show CDR1 as MNHEY and CDR2 as SVGEGT. The CDR3 region is CASSYSGTSGDYEQYF. In nucleotides, the CDR3 is TGTGCCAGCAGTTACTCGGGAACTAGCGGAGACTACGAGCAGTACTTC.

This clone was seen just once. J is TRBJ1-4 and V is TRBV5-1, with 7 bases matching TRBD1. J lost 7 bases, V lost 0 bases, and 9 bases had no gene match. The V gene's germline CDR1 is SGHRS and CDR2 YFSETQ. The CDR3 runs to 16 residues. CDR3 amino acids: CASSLASATGFEKLFF. The CDR3 DNA follows: TGCGCCAGCAGCTTGGCCTCGGCGACAGGGTTTGAAAAACTGTTTTTT. The complete variable domain, with remaining parts taken from reference TRBV5-1 and TRBJ1-4, reads KAGVTQTPRYLIKTRGQQVTLSCSPISGHRSVSWYQQTPGQGLQFLFEYFSETQRNKGNFPGRFSGRQFSNSRSEMNVSTLELGDSALYLCASSLASATGFEKLFFGSGTQLSVL.

This clone was detected only once. The V call is TRBV20-1, the J call TRBJ1-1; unclear D gene. Germline V CDR1 and CDR2: DFQATT, SNEGSKA (reference sequence). V was pared by 1 base and J by 10 bases, with 10 bases between. The length of the CDR3 is 11 residues. This CDR3 reads CSARAVQSAFF. The DNA of the CDR3 is TGCAGTGCTAGAGCAGTCCAATCAGCTTTCTTT.

The V gene is TRBV30, the J gene TRBJ1-1, with D maybe TRBD1 (6 bases). CDR1 and CDR2 (germline): GTSNPN, SVGIG (reference sequence). This CDR3 has 16 residues. The V end was cut by 2 bases, the J end by 8 bases, with 24 bases between. The CDR3 sequence is CAWSTGTMLCWREAFF. CDR3 DNA: TGTGCCTGGAGTACCGGGACAATGCTGTGCTGGCGAGAAGCTTTCTTT.

The chain couples TRBV3-1 (or the pseudogene TRBV3-2) to TRBJ1-1; D may be TRBD1 (6 bases). CDR1 LGHDT and CDR2 YNNKEL come from the germline V gene (reference sequence). Trimming shortened V by 4 bases and J by 3 bases, and 15 bases separated the two germline ends. The CDR3 runs to 15 residues. The CDR3 spells CASSPVAGVDTEAFF. The CDR3 nucleotides read TGTGCCAGCAGCCCAGTGGCAGGGGTGGACACTGAAGCTTTCTTT.

This clone came up many times. J is TRBJ2-2 and V is TRBV6-5, with D perhaps matching TRBD1 (5 bases). The CDR3 length is 16 residues. Between the trimmed V and J ends, which lost 2 bases and 0 bases, there was a span of 10 bases. Germline assignment: CDR1 MNHEY and CDR2 SVGAGI. The CDR3 sequence: CASSYRTPPNTGELFF. Here the CDR3 DNA reads TGTGCCAGCAGTTACCGGACACCCCCGAACACCGGGGAGCTGTTTTTT.

This rearrangement joins TRBV2 to TRBJ2-5; 8 nucleotides align to TRBD2. The V gene end was trimmed by 2 bases and the J gene end by 2 bases; junction bases not matched to a gene: 4. Looked up from germline, CDR1 is SNHLY and CDR2 is FYNNEI. The CDR3 runs 15 residues. In nucleotides, the CDR3 is TGTGCCAGCAGTGAACAGCGGGGGCCGCAAGAGACCCAGTACTTC. Amino acid sequence: CASSEQRGPQETQYF. Full variable domain (missing parts from reference TRBV2 and TRBJ2-5): EPEVTQTPSHQVTQMGQEVILRCVPISNHLYFYWYRQILGQKVEFLVSFYNNEISEKSEIFDDQFSVERPDGSNFTLKIRSTKLEDSAMYFCASSEQRGPQETQYFGPGTRLLVL.

The genes are TRBV16 and TRBJ1-1, with TRBD1 identical over 9 bases. The ends lost 4 bases at V and 0 bases at J; junction bases unmatched: 0. Germline CDR1 is KGHSY and CDR2 is FQNENV. The CDR3 totals 14 residues. CDR3: CASSRDRVNTEAFF. CDR3 sequence (DNA): TGTGCCAGCAGCCGGGACAGGGTGAACACTGAAGCTTTCTTT.

This clone was counted only a few times. The chain carries TRBV4-2 and TRBJ2-7; 11 bases map to TRBD2. Germline loops: CDR1 LGHNA, CDR2 YNFKEQ. V shed 4 bases and J 1 base; nucleotides not matched to a gene: 6. The CDR3 loop spans 16 amino acids. CDR3 nucleotides: TGTGCCAGCAGCCGCGAACTAGCGGGGGCTTCCTACGAGCAGTACTTC. The encoded protein is CASSRELAGASYEQYF.